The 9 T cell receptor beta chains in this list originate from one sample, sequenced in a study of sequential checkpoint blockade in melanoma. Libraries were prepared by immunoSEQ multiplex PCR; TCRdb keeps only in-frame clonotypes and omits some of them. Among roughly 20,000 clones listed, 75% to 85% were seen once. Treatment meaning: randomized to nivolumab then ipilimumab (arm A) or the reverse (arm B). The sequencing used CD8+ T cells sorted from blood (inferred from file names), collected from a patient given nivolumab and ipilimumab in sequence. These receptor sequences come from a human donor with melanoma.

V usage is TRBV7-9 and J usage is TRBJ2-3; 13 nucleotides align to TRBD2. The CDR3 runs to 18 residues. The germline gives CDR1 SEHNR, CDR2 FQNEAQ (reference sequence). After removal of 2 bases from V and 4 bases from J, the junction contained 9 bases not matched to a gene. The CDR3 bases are TGTGCCAGCAGCTTATTACTAGCGGGAGGGAGACGGGCAGATACGCAGTATTTT. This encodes CASSLLLAGGRRADTQYF. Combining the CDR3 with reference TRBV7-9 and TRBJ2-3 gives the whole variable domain DTGVSQNPRHKITKRGQNVTFRCDPISEHNRLYWYRQTLGQGPEFLTYFQNEAQLEKSRLLSDRFSAERPKGSFSTLEIQRTEQGDSAMYLCASSLLLAGGRRADTQYFGPGTRLTVL.

The CDR3 bases are TGTGCCAGTAGTATTGTGGCGGGGCAAGCTAACTATGGCTACACCTTC. This gives the protein CASSIVAGQANYGYTF. This chain uses TRBV19 with TRBJ1-2; TRBD1 might be the D (5 bases). CDR1 and CDR2 (germline): LNHDA, SQIVND (reference sequence). V was cut by 3 bases and J by 0 bases, with 14 bases left in between. This CDR3 is built from 16 residues. The whole variable domain, filled in from reference TRBV19 and TRBJ1-2, reads DGGITQSPKYLFRKEGQNVTLSCEQNLNHDAMYWYRQDPGQGLRLIYYSQIVNDFQKGDIAEGYSVSREKKESFPLTVTSAQKNPTAFYLCASSIVAGQANYGYTFGSGTRLTVV.

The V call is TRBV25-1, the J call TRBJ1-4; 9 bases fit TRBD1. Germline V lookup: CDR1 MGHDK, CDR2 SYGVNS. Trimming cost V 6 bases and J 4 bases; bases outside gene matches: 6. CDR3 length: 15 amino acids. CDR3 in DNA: TGTGCCAGCAGGGGACAGGGCGGGGGTAATGAAAAACTGTTTTTT. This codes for CASRGQGGGNEKLFF.

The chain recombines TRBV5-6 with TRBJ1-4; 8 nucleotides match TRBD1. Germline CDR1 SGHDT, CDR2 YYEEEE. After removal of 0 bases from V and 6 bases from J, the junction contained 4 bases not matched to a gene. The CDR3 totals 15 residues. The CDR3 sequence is CASSLGAGGYEKLFF. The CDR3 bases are TGTGCCAGCAGCTTGGGGGCAGGGGGCTATGAAAAACTGTTTTTT.

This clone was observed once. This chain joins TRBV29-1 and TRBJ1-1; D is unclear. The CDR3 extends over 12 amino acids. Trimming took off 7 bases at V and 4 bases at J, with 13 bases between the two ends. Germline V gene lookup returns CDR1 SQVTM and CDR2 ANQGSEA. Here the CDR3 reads CSGRTGGTEAFF. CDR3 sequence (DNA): TGCAGCGGAAGGACGGGAGGCACTGAAGCTTTCTTT.

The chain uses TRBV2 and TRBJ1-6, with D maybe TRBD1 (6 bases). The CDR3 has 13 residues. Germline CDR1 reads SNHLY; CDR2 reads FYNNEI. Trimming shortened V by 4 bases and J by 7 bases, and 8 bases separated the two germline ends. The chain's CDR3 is CASSGTANSPLHF. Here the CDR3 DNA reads TGTGCCAGCAGTGGGACAGCGAATTCACCCCTCCACTTT.

CDR3 protein: CASSDRGAYNSPLHF. As DNA, the CDR3 is TGTGCCAGCAGTGACAGGGGTGCCTATAATTCACCCCTCCACTTT. This sequence joins TRBV6-4 and TRBJ1-6, with D perhaps matching TRBD1 (5 bases). CDR1 and CDR2 from the germline V gene are MRHNA and SNTAGT. The germline V and J ends were trimmed by 2 bases and 2 bases, with 7 bases remaining between them. The CDR3 totals 15 residues.

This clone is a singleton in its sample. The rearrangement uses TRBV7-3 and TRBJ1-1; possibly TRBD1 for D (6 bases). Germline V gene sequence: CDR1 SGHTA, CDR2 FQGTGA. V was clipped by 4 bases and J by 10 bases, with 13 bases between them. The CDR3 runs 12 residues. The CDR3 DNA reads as TGTGCCAGCAGCTCACCAGGGGTAGCAGCTTTCTTT. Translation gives CASSSPGVAAFF.

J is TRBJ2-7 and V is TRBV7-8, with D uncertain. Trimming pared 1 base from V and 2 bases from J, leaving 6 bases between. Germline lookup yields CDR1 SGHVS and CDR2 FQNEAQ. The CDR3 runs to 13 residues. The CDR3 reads CASSLGSPYEQYF. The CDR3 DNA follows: TGTGCCAGCAGCTTAGGCAGTCCCTACGAGCAGTACTTC.